This T cell receptor beta chain was profiled in a study of CD8+CD57+ T cells in acquired aplastic anemia. The wider study: Each DNA sample taken from sorted CD4+ and CD8+ cells came to approximately 3 ug on average.

Patients included in sequencing had previously demonstrated CD8+CD57+ cell expansion by flow cytometry. The study, taken as a whole, reports: Between patients and controls, CD8+ Simpson's diversity did not vary significantly.

This clonotype occurred many times. The antigen is undetermined. CDR1 DFQATT and CDR2 SNEGSKA come from the germline V gene (reference sequence). Trimming removed 1 base at V and 3 bases at J, with 7 bases between. The CDR3 extends over 12 amino acids. Using genomic DNA as the template, TCR beta VDJ and CDR3 profiling was carried out. TCRdb analysed the reads with MiXCR anew, one entry per CDR3 protein. The sample yields approximately 470,000 distinct CDR3 sequences, more than 25% seen once. The rearrangement uses TRBV20-1 and TRBJ2-7; possible D gene TRBD2, 5 bases. The sequenced sample consisted of sorted CD4+, CD8+, or CD8+CD57+ T cells (not recorded which) from PBMCs. This sequence originates from a human donor with aplastic anemia. As DNA, the CDR3 is TGCAGTGCTAGAGGAGGGATCTACGAGCAGTACTTC. Amino acid sequence: CSARGGIYEQYF.